This T cell receptor (beta chain) was identified in a study of T cells after yellow fever vaccination. Template-switching 5'RACE yielded the TCR cDNA; a universal primer site and UMIs were added in the process. TCRdb processed the 5' RACE reads anew with MiXCR; each CDR3 protein has one entry. The table records roughly 310,000 distinct CDR3 sequences, over 8% of them present only once. Study-wide findings and caveats: Booster samples showed a return of most primary-vaccination clones (around 96% CD4, 88% CD8).

This clonotype was counted only a few times. Its antigen is currently unknown. The source of this sequence is a man younger than 35 who received the YFV17D yellow fever vaccine. Sequences were derived from PBMCs, sampled on the day of the first yellow fever vaccination.

The CDR3 here is CASSPSLMSSYEQYF. CDR3 bases: TGTGCCAGCAGCCCTAGCTTAATGTCCTCCTACGAGCAGTACTTC. The chain has TRBV4-2 and TRBJ2-7; perhaps TRBD2 as D (5 bases). Germline V gene data show CDR1 as LGHNA and CDR2 as YNFKEQ. The CDR3 is 15 amino acids. Trimming took off 4 bases at V and 0 bases at J, with 13 bases between the two ends.